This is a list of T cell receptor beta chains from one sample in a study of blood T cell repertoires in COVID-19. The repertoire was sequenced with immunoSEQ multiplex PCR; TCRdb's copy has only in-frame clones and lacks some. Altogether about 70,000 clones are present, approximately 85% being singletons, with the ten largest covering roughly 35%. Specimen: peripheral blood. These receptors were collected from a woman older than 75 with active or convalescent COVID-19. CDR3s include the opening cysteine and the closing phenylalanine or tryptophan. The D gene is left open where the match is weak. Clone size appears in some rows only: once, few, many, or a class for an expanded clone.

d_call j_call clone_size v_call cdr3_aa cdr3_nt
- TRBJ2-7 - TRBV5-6 CASSFETGVYEQYF TGTGCCAGCAGCTTCGAAACAGGCGTCTACGAGCAGTACTTC
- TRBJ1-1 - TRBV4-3 CASSPESWNTEAFF TGCGCCAGCAGCCCCGAAAGCTGGAACACTGAAGCTTTCTTT
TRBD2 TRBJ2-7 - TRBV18 CASSPPGLAGGPVEQYF TGTGCCAGCTCACCACCGGGATTGGCGGGGGGGCCGGTCGAGCAGTACTTC
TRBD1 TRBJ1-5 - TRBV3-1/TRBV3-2 CASSLTGDSNQPQHF TGTGCCAGCAGCCTTACAGGGGATAGCAATCAGCCCCAGCATTTT
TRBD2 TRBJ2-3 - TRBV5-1 CASSLGGSTSLSTDTQYF TGCGCCAGCAGCTTGGGGGGGTCGACTAGCCTTAGCACAGATACGCAGTATTTT
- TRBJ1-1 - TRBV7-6 CASSYSPNTEAFF TGTGCCAGCAGCTATAGTCCGAACACTGAAGCTTTCTTT
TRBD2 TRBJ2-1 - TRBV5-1 CASSLVAGGPYNEQFF TGCGCCAGCAGCTTGGTTGCGGGGGGGCCGTACAATGAGCAGTTCTTC
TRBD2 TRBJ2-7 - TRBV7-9 CASSLGNAGVNEQYF TGTGCCAGCAGCTTGGGGAATGCGGGGGTGAACGAGCAGTACTTC
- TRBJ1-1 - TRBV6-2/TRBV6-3 CASSYSGQRNTEAFF TGTGCCAGCAGTTACTCGGGCCAGAGGAACACTGAAGCTTTCTTT
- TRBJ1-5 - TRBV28 CASSRVGANQPQHF TGTGCCAGCAGTAGGGTGGGGGCCAATCAGCCCCAGCATTTT
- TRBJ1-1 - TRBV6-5 CASSRVQGNTEAFF TGTGCCAGCAGTCGCGTACAGGGGAACACTGAAGCTTTCTTT
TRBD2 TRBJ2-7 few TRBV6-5 CASSYSSTSGYEQYF TGTGCCAGCAGTTACTCATCAACTAGCGGCTACGAGCAGTACTTC
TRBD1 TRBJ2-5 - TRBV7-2 CASSSGGQETQYF TGTGCCAGCAGCTCAGGGGGACAAGAGACCCAGTACTTC
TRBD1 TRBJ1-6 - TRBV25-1 CASRGTGKNSPLHF TGTGCCAGCAGGGGGACAGGGAAAAATTCACCCCTCCACTTT
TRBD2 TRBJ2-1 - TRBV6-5 CASHITSGAYNEQFF TGTGCCAGTCATATTACTAGCGGGGCCTACAATGAGCAGTTCTTC
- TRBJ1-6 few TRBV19 CASSQQAAQSPLHF TGTGCCAGTAGCCAACAGGCGGCCCAGTCACCCCTCCACTTT
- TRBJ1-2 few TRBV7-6 CASSLRGRAEPLYGYTF TGTGCCAGCAGCTTAAGGGGAAGGGCCGAACCCCTTTATGGCTACACCTTC
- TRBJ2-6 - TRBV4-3 CASSQDWVSRAGANVLTF TGCGCCAGCAGCCAAGATTGGGTTTCGAGGGCTGGGGCCAACGTCCTGACTTTC